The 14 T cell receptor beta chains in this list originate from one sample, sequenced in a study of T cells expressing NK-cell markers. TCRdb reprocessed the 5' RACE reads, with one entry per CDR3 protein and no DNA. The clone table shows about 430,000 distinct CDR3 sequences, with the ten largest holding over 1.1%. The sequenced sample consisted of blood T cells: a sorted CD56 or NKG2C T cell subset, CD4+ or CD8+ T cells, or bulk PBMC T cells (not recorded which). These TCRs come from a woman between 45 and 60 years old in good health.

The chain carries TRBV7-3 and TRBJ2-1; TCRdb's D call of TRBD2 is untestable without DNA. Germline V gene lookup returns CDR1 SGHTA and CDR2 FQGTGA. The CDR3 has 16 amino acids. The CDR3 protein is CASSFLAGSWSNEQFF.

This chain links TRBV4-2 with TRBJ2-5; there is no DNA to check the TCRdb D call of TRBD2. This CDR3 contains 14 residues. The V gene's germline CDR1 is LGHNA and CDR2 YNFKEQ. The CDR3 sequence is CASSQALAMETQYF.

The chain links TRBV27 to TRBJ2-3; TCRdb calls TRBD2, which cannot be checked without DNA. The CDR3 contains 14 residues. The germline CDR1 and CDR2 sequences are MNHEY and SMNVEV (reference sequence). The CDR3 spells CASNGGSSTDTQYF.

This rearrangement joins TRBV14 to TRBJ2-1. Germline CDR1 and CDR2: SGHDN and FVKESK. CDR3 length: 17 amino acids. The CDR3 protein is CASSQGITGSSYNEQFF. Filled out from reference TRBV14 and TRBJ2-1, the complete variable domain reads EAGVTQFPSHSVIEKGQTVTLRCDPISGHDNLYWYRRVMGKEIKFLLHFVKESKQDESGMPNNRFLAERTGGTYSTLKVQPAELEDSGVYFCASSQGITGSSYNEQFFGPGTRLTVL.

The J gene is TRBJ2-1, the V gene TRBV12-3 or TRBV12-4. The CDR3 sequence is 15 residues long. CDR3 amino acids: CASSLGRLLYSEQFF.

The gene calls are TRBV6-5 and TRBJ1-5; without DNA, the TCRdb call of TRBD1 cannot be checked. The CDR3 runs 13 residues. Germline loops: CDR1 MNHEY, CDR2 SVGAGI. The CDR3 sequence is CASSSRREWPQHF.

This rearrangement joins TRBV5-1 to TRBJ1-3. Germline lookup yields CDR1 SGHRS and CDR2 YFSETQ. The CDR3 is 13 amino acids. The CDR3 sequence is CASSSKQGNTIYF.

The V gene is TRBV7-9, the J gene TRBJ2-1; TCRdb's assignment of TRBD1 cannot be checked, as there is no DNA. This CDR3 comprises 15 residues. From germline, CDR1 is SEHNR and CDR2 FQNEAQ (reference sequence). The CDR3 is CASSLYSQGYNEQFF.

This chain's CDR3 is CASSLVGTRWYNEQFF. The rearrangement links TRBV11-2 to TRBJ2-1; absent DNA, TCRdb's TRBD2 call cannot be checked. CDR3 length: 16 amino acids. CDR1 and CDR2 from the germline V gene are SGHAT and FQNNGV.

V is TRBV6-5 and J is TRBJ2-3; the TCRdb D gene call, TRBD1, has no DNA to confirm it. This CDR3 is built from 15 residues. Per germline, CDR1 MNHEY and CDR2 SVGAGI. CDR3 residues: CASSYGPLSTDTQYF.

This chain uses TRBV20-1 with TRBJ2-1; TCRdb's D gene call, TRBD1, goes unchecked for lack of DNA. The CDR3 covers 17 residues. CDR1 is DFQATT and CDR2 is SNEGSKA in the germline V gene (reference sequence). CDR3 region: CSARRMGGANSYNEQFF.

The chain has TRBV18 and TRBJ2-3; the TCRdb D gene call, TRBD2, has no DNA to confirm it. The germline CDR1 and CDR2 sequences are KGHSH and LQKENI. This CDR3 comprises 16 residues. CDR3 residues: CASSPSGLVHTDTQYF.

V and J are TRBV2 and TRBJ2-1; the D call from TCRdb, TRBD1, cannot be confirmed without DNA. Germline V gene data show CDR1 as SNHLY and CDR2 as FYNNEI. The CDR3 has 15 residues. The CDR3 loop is CASSSPGQGAPEQFF.

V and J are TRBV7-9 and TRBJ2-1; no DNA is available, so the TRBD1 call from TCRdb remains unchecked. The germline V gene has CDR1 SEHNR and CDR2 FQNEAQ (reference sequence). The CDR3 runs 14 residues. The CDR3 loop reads CASSSFTGTREQFF.